This TCR beta chain was sequenced in a study of T-cell reconstitution after alpha-beta-depleted transplantation in children. The CDR3 length is 19 residues. CDR1 and CDR2 (germline): SGHVS, FNYEAQ. The ends lost 4 bases at V and 1 base at J; junction bases unmatched: 15. This clonotype came up a few times. Researchers prepared the TCRbeta library using unique molecular identifiers, the study reports. TCRdb analysed the PCR reads with MiXCR anew, one entry per CDR3 protein. The table lists fewer than 550,000 distinct CDR3 sequences, under 13% of them singletons, with roughly 6% in the top ten. The sequence came from a human donor who donated a stem cell graft to a child with acute myeloid leukemia. The J gene is TRBJ2-3, the V gene TRBV7-6, with TRBD1 matching over 9 bases. Source: PBMCs from the stem cell graft donor, taken from the stem cell graft. The CDR3 sequence is CASSSPGTGTRARTDTQYF. CDR3 sequence (DNA): TGTGCCAGCAGCTCCCCCGGGACAGGGACCCGGGCCCGCACAGATACGCAGTATTTT.